Each of the 13 T cell receptor beta chains below was sequenced from the same sample in a study of cytomegalovirus exposure and HLA in healthy donors (dated by TCRdb to the late 2010s). Libraries were made using the immunoSEQ multiplex PCR assay. For the multiplex PCR, a mixture combining 60 forward primers for TCR Vbeta segments and 13 reverse primers for TCR Jbeta segments was used. This is the immuneACCESS table as TCRdb keeps it, with only in-frame sequences that have V and J called. A part of the clones is gone; compared with another copy, unresolved V genes explain less than half, and the rest is unexplained. Within this sample are about 230,000 clones, with around 80% of them counted one time only. The biggest ten clones account for roughly 0.45% of the sample. Material: PBMCs. Receptors originate from a boy younger than 18 in good health and CMV-seronegative.

The chain joins TRBV7-9 to TRBJ2-1; a possible D gene is TRBD2 (5 bases). V shed 5 bases and J shed 4 bases, with 15 bases lying between them. From germline, CDR1 is SEHNR and CDR2 FQNEAQ (reference sequence). The CDR3 sequence is 15 residues long. The chain's CDR3 is CASSPAATLYNEQFF. DNA for the CDR3: TGTGCCAGCAGCCCAGCGGCTACCTTATACAATGAGCAGTTCTTC.

The J gene is TRBJ2-7, the V gene TRBV15, with TRBD1 as a possible D gene (5 bases). CDR3 length equals 13 residues. The germline V and J ends were trimmed by 0 bases and 3 bases, with 6 bases remaining between them. CDR1 LNHNV and CDR2 YYDKDF come from the germline V gene (reference sequence). DNA for the CDR3: TGTGCCACCAGCAGAGAAAGGGGCTACGAGCAGTACTTC. Translation gives CATSRERGYEQYF. The variable domain in full, with the rest retrieved from reference TRBV15 and TRBJ2-7, is DAMVIQNPRYQVTQFGKPVTLSCSQTLNHNVMYWYQQKSSQAPKLLFHYYDKDFNNEADTPDNFQSRRPNTSFCFLDIRSPGLGDTAMYLCATSRERGYEQYFGPGTRLTVT.

The chain links TRBV9 to TRBJ1-1, with D tentatively TRBD1 (6 bases). Trimming took off 0 bases at V and 11 bases at J, with 14 bases between the two ends. Looked up from germline, CDR1 is SGDLS and CDR2 is YYNGEE. The CDR3 runs 13 residues. The CDR3: CASSVEAQGTAFF. The CDR3 DNA reads TGTGCCAGCAGCGTAGAGGCACAGGGAACGGCTTTCTTT.

CDR3 sequence reads: CASSYSAPNYGYTF. CDR3 nucleotide sequence: TGTGCCAGCAGTTACTCGGCACCAAACTATGGCTACACCTTC. The rearrangement joins TRBV6-5 to TRBJ1-2, with D uncertain. The CDR3 has 14 amino acids. CDR1 MNHEY and CDR2 SVGAGI come from the germline V gene. Trimming took 0 bases from V and 2 from J, leaving 7 bases between them.

The chain carries TRBV5-8 and TRBJ1-5; D perhaps matches TRBD1 (6 bases). The germline gives CDR1 SGHTS, CDR2 YDEGEE. CDR3 length: 16 amino acids. V lost 2 bases and J 5 bases, leaving 17 bases between the germline ends. In DNA form, the CDR3 reads TGTGCCAGCAGCTTATCAGGGGTTGTTGGCGATCAGCCCCAGCATTTT. Protein: CASSLSGVVGDQPQHF.

In this sample, this clone turned up once. In nucleotides, the CDR3 is TGTGCCAGCAGCCCCGGCCCGGGAGGGGCCCACGAGCAGTACTTC. This translates into CASSPGPGGAHEQYF. The rearrangement joins TRBV11-2 to TRBJ2-7, with TRBD2 matching 8 bases. The CDR3 sequence is 15 residues long. Unmatched junction bases numbered 11, after V lost 5 bases and J lost 5 bases. Germline values: CDR1 SGHAT, CDR2 FQNNGV.

V gene TRBV2 combines with J gene TRBJ2-5; 9 bases map to TRBD1. Per germline, CDR1 SNHLY and CDR2 FYNNEI. The CDR3 is made up of 13 amino acids. With V trimmed by 8 bases and J by 2 bases, 3 bases remained unmatched. CDR3 sequence reads: CASGTGMQETQYF. CDR3 coding DNA: TGTGCCAGCGGGACAGGGATGCAAGAGACCCAGTACTTC.

The rearrangement uses TRBV5-4 and TRBJ2-1; D call uncertain. This CDR3 has 14 amino acids. The germline V gene encodes CDR1 SGHNT and CDR2 YYREEE (reference sequence). Deletions cut 1 base from V and 6 bases from J, with 11 bases between. CDR3 in amino acids: CASSLIANVNEQFF. CDR3 nucleotide sequence: TGTGCCAGCAGCTTGATTGCGAATGTCAATGAGCAGTTCTTC.

The chain employs TRBV11-2 and TRBJ2-1, with D tentatively TRBD2 (5 bases). The V gene lost 6 bases and the J gene lost 8 bases, with 11 bases spanning the gap. Germline CDR1 SGHAT, CDR2 FQNNGV. The CDR3 covers 12 residues. The CDR3 DNA follows: TGTGCCAGCAGGCAGAGGCGGGATGAGCAGTTCTTC. Translating it yields CASRQRRDEQFF.

The chain uses TRBV4-2 and TRBJ2-3, with 8 bases fitting TRBD2. Germline V gives CDR1 LGHNA, CDR2 YNFKEQ. CDR3 size: 18 residues. V was pared by 4 bases and J by 4 bases, with 16 bases of the junction left unmatched. DNA of the CDR3: TGTGCCAGCAGCCTAACCGGGGGGGACCTCCGGGTTGCAGATACGCAGTATTTT. This translates into CASSLTGGDLRVADTQYF.

The rearrangement uses TRBV7-9 and TRBJ2-7, with a tentative D call TRBD2 (5 bases). This CDR3 comprises 14 residues. The V and J ends lost 1 base and 9 bases respectively, with 16 bases between them. Germline CDR1 is SEHNR and CDR2 is FQNEAQ (reference sequence). The CDR3 sequence is CASSLEAEKRTQYF. DNA for the CDR3: TGTGCCAGCAGCTTAGAGGCGGAGAAGCGGACGCAGTACTTC.

The CDR3 nucleotides read TGTGCCATCAGTGAGTCGTCCCCCGGGACAGGGAACGGCTACACCTTC. The encoded protein is CAISESSPGTGNGYTF. The gene calls are TRBV10-3 and TRBJ1-2; 9 positions match TRBD1. V shed 0 bases, J shed 8 bases, and the junction held 10 bases outside the gene matches. Per the germline V gene, CDR1 is ENHRY and CDR2 is SYGVKD. This CDR3 is built from 16 residues.

The chain is built from TRBV27 and TRBJ1-1, with a weak D call TRBD1 (5 bases). Trimming removed 9 bases at V and 0 bases at J, with 14 bases between. The CDR3 runs 14 residues. CDR1 and CDR2 (germline): MNHEY, SMNVEV (reference sequence). CDR3 protein: CASSTDIMNTEAFF. The CDR3 nucleotides are TGTGCCAGTTCGACAGATATTATGAACACTGAAGCTTTCTTT.